This TCR beta chain was identified in a study of post-analysis software for immune sequencing data. Unique-molecular-identifier-tagged TCR beta cDNA libraries were used. TCRdb processed the PCR reads anew with MiXCR; each CDR3 protein has one entry. Among some 450,000 distinct CDR3 sequences listed, less than 45% were seen once. This clonotype was seen a handful of times. The receptor's source is a girl aged 5-17 years with multiple sclerosis. Sequencing used blood.

In DNA, the CDR3 is TGTGCCAGCAGACAGGGACAGGGTAGCTCCTACGAGCAGTACTTC. Protein: CASRQGQGSSYEQYF. This sequence joins TRBV6-5 and TRBJ2-7; 9 bases align to TRBD1. The junction had 6 bases not matched to a gene; V was cut back by 6 bases and J by 0 bases. There are 15 residues in the CDR3. The germline CDR1 and CDR2 sequences are MNHEY and SVGAGI.